This TCR beta chain was recovered during a study of human T cells and chemical hapten exposure. Specified time point: patch test 3, about 24 weeks after DPC sensitization. Documented treatment: therapeutic diphenylcyclopropenone sensitization with weekly scalp DPC. MiXCR was run by TCRdb on the RACE reads, yielding one entry per CDR3 protein. The sample holds tens of thousands of distinct CDR3 sequences, approximately 12% seen once. The sample holds many counts of this clonotype. Unmatched junction bases numbered 4, after V lost 6 bases and J lost 5 bases. Looked up from germline, CDR1 is SGHTA and CDR2 is FQGNSA. This CDR3 spans 14 amino acids.

Here the sequenced sample was whole blood, taken in connection with sensitization to the hapten diphenylcyclopropenone (DPC). The TCR originated in a woman in her fifties or sixties with alopecia areata. Some clones in this sample may be carry-over from other donors' samples. V usage is TRBV7-2 and J usage is TRBJ1-6; 7 bases line up with TRBD1. DNA for the CDR3: TGTGCCAGCAGGGGGACAGCGCATAATTCACCCCTCCACTTT. Translation gives CASRGTAHNSPLHF.